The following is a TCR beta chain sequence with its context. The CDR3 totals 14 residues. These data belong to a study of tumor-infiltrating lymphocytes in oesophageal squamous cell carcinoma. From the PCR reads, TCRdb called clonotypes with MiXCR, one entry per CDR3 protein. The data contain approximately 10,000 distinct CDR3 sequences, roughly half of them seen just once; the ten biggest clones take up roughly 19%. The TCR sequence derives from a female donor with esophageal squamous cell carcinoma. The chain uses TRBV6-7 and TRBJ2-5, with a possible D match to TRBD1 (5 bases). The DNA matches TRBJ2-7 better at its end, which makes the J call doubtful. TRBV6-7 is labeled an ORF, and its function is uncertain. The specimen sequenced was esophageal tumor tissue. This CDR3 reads CASARAGRLYEQYF. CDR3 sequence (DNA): TGTGCCAGCGCTCGGGCAGGGCGACTCTACGAGCAGTACTTC.